The 15 T cell receptor beta chains below were found in one sample sequenced in a study of CXCR3-negative and CXCR3-positive naive CD8 T cells. Study conclusions and caveats: TRB CDR3s of CXCR3-positive naive cells were more hydrophobic than those of CXCR3-negative naive cells.

The authors prepared UMI-labeled TRB cDNA libraries by 5' RACE. TCRdb processed the 5' RACE reads again and assigns one entry to each CDR3 protein, with no DNA. The ten most abundant clones cover 0.25% to 0.3% of a sample with around 160,000 distinct CDR3 sequences. Their target antigens are unknown. The specimen sequenced was naive CXCR3+ CD8+ T cells from blood. This sample's subset: CD45RO-CCR7+CD27+CD95- naive CD8+ T cells expressing CXCR3 (TNR3+). Receptors were obtained from a human donor in good health. Some clones in this sample may be carry-over from other donors' samples.

The V gene is TRBV16, the J gene TRBJ2-7; TCRdb returns TRBD1, unconfirmable since there is no DNA. Germline V gene sequence: CDR1 KGHSY, CDR2 FQNENV. This CDR3 has 15 amino acids. CDR3 sequence: CASSPRTGHSYEQYF.

The chain has TRBV29-1 and TRBJ1-1. This CDR3 has 16 residues. Germline V lookup: CDR1 SQVTM, CDR2 ANQGSEA. CDR3: CSVEGLAFTVGSEAFF.

V and J are TRBV4-3 and TRBJ2-7; TCRdb's D call of TRBD1 is untestable without DNA. This CDR3 contains 14 residues. Looked up from germline, CDR1 is LGHNA and CDR2 is YSLEER. This chain's CDR3 is CASSQGTGGFEQYF.

This chain links TRBV19 with TRBJ2-1; TCRdb indicates TRBD2, and absent DNA this call remains unverified. The germline V gene encodes CDR1 LNHDA and CDR2 SQIVND (reference sequence). The CDR3 is 18 amino acids. This CDR3 is CASTAGTSGRGSYNEQFF.

The chain couples TRBV29-1 to TRBJ1-1; TCRdb outputs TRBD1, but without DNA this stays unchecked. The CDR3 is 15 amino acids. Germline lookup yields CDR1 SQVTM and CDR2 ANQGSEA. The CDR3 is CSVEGQGNMNTEAFF.

The V gene is TRBV29-1, the J gene TRBJ2-7. The germline CDR1 and CDR2 sequences are SQVTM and ANQGSEA. CDR3 size: 13 residues. CDR3 in amino acids: CSVVGWGSYEQYF.

V is TRBV15 and J is TRBJ1-5. Germline-derived CDR1 and CDR2 are LNHNV and YYDKDF (reference sequence). The length of the CDR3 is 17 residues. The CDR3 loop is CATSRDEGLWGYQPQHF.

The chain couples TRBV28 to TRBJ2-3; with no DNA, the TCRdb D assignment of TRBD2 cannot be verified. This CDR3 spans 16 amino acids. Germline assignment: CDR1 MDHEN and CDR2 SYDVKM. Here the CDR3 reads CASSPSGGARTDTQYF.

V and J are TRBV12-3 or TRBV12-4 and TRBJ1-1; the D call from TCRdb, TRBD1, cannot be confirmed without DNA. The CDR3 spans 16 residues. CDR3 protein: CASSLQPGTANTEAFF.

The chain combines TRBV7-8 with TRBJ2-5. Germline loops: CDR1 SGHVS, CDR2 FQNEAQ. This CDR3 contains 14 residues. CDR3: CASSLLGEEETQYF.

The rearrangement links TRBV12-3 or TRBV12-4 to TRBJ2-7; absent DNA, TCRdb's TRBD1 call cannot be checked. The CDR3 spans 20 residues. CDR3 region: CASSTDAPGVWGISSYEQYF.

The chain couples TRBV11-2 to TRBJ2-7; the D call from TCRdb, TRBD1, cannot be confirmed without DNA. The CDR3 length is 14 residues. Germline loops: CDR1 SGHAT, CDR2 FQNNGV. The CDR3 region is CASSLGQGYHEQYF.

The chain employs TRBV29-1 and TRBJ1-2; TCRdb designates TRBD1, a call that cannot be tested without DNA. Germline V lookup: CDR1 SQVTM, CDR2 ANQGSEA. The length of the CDR3 is 14 residues. CDR3 sequence: CSVEDLSAGGGYTF.

The CDR3 protein is CASSDGLADTDTQYF. The chain uses TRBV19 and TRBJ2-3. The CDR3 has 15 residues. The germline CDR1 and CDR2 sequences are LNHDA and SQIVND (reference sequence).

The CDR3 loop reads CASSPRQTSYEQYF. The chain carries TRBV9 and TRBJ2-7; TCRdb indicates TRBD1, and absent DNA this call remains unverified. CDR3 length equals 14 residues. From germline, CDR1 is SGDLS and CDR2 YYNGEE.